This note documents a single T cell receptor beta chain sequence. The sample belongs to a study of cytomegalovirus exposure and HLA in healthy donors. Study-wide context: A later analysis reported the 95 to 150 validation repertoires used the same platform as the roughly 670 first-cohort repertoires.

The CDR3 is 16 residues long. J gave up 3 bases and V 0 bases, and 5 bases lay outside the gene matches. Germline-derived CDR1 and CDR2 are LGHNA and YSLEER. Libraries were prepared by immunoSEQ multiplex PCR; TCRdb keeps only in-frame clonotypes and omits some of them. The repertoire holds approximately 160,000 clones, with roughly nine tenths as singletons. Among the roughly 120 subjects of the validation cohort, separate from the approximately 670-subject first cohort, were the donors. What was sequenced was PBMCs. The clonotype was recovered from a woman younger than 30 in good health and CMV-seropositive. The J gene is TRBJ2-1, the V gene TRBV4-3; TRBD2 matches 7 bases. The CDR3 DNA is TGCGCCAGCAGCCAAGATAGCCTAGCGGACTACAATGAGCAGTTCTTC. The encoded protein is CASSQDSLADYNEQFF.